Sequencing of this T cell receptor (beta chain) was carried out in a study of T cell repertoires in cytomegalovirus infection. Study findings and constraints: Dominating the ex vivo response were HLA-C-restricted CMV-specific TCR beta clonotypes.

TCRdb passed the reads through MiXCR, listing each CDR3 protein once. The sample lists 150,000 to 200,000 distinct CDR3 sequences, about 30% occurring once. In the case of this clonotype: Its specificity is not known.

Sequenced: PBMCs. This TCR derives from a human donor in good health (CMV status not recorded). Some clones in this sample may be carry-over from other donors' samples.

CDR3 sequence: CASSQGSPNYGYTF. The CDR3 coding sequence is TGTGCCAGCAGCCAGGGGTCACCCAACTATGGCTACACCTTC. The rearrangement links TRBV6-1 to TRBJ1-2, with a weak D call TRBD1 (6 bases). V gave up 6 bases and J gave up 2 bases, with 13 bases separating them. Germline values: CDR1 MNHNS, CDR2 SASEGT. This CDR3 is 14 amino acids long.